Listed here are 8 T cell receptor beta chains from one sample, sequenced in a study of OX40 agonist ivuxolimab in advanced cancers. The library was built by means of the immunoSEQ multiplex PCR assay. The source is immuneACCESS, and TCRdb retained only in-frame sequences with V and J called. Part of the clones is not carried over; for the studies checked, unresolved V genes explain less than half of this, and the remainder is unexplained. The sample contains tens of thousands of clones, roughly nine tenths of them found a single time. Roughly an eighth of the sample is taken by the ten largest. Source: CD4+ or CD8+ T cells sorted from blood, taken in a trial of the OX40 agonist ivuxolimab. These TCRs come from an adult with an advanced solid tumor such as melanoma, head and neck, liver or kidney cancer.

This clone was counted a few times. The chain recombines TRBV4-1 with TRBJ2-3; no clear D gene. The CDR3 covers 18 residues. Germline-derived CDR1 and CDR2 are MGHRA and YSYEKL. Deletions cut 2 bases from V and 4 bases from J, with 22 bases between. The CDR3 sequence is CASSQMAPRTSSADTQYF. The DNA of the CDR3 is TGCGCCAGCAGCCAAATGGCCCCTAGGACCTCGAGCGCAGATACGCAGTATTTT.

The chain combines TRBV2 with TRBJ1-5, with D perhaps matching TRBD1 (6 bases). Trimming stripped 4 bases from V and 3 bases from J, with 13 bases between. Germline lookup yields CDR1 SNHLY and CDR2 FYNNEI. The CDR3 covers 15 residues. The CDR3 loop is CASSARGGYNQPQHF. The CDR3 nucleotides read TGTGCCAGCAGTGCCAGGGGAGGTTACAATCAGCCCCAGCATTTT.

The chain is built from TRBV2 and TRBJ1-1; D uncertain. The CDR3 length is 15 residues. From germline, CDR1 is SNHLY and CDR2 FYNNEI. Between the trimmed V and J ends, which lost 2 bases and 1 base, there was a span of 11 bases. The CDR3, as DNA: TGTGCCAGCAGTGAATGGGCGGCTGAGAACACTGAAGCTTTCTTT. Protein: CASSEWAAENTEAFF. Supplemented by reference TRBV2 and TRBJ1-1, the full variable domain reads EPEVTQTPSHQVTQMGQEVILRCVPISNHLYFYWYRQILGQKVEFLVSFYNNEISEKSEIFDDQFSVERPDGSNFTLKIRSTKLEDSAMYFCASSEWAAENTEAFFGQGTRLTVV.

The J gene is TRBJ2-3, the V gene TRBV7-9, with 7 bases matching TRBD2. V lost 2 bases to trimming and J lost 2 bases; unmatched junction nucleotides: 10. The germline V gene has CDR1 SEHNR and CDR2 FQNEAQ (reference sequence). This CDR3 is 17 amino acids long. Written as DNA, the CDR3 is TGTGCCAGCAGCTTACCCGTCGGCCTAGCGGTCACAGATACGCAGTATTTT. This encodes CASSLPVGLAVTDTQYF.

The rearrangement links TRBV5-1 to TRBJ1-1; unclear D gene. Between the trimmed V and J ends, which lost 0 bases and 1 base, there was a span of 7 bases. Germline CDR1 SGHRS, CDR2 YFSETQ. This CDR3 is 14 amino acids long. The CDR3 nucleotides read TGCGCCAGCAGCTTGGCCTTGGGGAACACTGAAGCTTTCTTT. Protein: CASSLALGNTEAFF.

The chain is built from TRBV5-4 and TRBJ2-7; the match to TRBD1 covers 9 bases. After removal of 4 bases from V and 3 bases from J, the junction contained 8 bases not matched to a gene. CDR1 is SGHNT and CDR2 is YYREEE in the germline V gene (reference sequence). The CDR3 consists of 15 residues. The CDR3 DNA reads as TGTGCCAGCAGCGTACCGGGACAGGGTATCTACGAGCAGTACTTC. This translates into CASSVPGQGIYEQYF.

This chain connects TRBV19 to TRBJ1-5; D not certain. CDR3 length equals 17 residues. The V gene's germline CDR1 is LNHDA and CDR2 SQIVND (reference sequence). The V gene lost 3 bases and the J gene lost 0 bases, with 15 bases spanning the gap. The CDR3 region is CASSIGGRAYSNQPQHF. CDR3 nucleotides: TGTGCCAGTAGTATTGGAGGGAGGGCATATAGCAATCAGCCCCAGCATTTT. Combining the CDR3 with reference TRBV19 and TRBJ1-5 gives the whole variable domain DGGITQSPKYLFRKEGQNVTLSCEQNLNHDAMYWYRQDPGQGLRLIYYSQIVNDFQKGDIAEGYSVSREKKESFPLTVTSAQKNPTAFYLCASSIGGRAYSNQPQHFGDGTRLSIL.

This clone was counted once. This chain connects TRBV19 to TRBJ2-5; 8 bases line up with TRBD1. The CDR3 has 16 amino acids. V gave up 2 bases and J gave up 2 bases; unmatched junction bases: 7. Germline values: CDR1 LNHDA, CDR2 SQIVND (reference sequence). The CDR3, as DNA: TGTGCCAGTAGTATATTTCGGTACAGGGGGCAAGAGACCCAGTACTTC. It codes for CASSIFRYRGQETQYF.